These T cell receptor beta chains were read from a single sample in a study of shared T cell receptors in the human thymus. Only in-frame clones appear in the TCRdb table, and some are missing; sequencing was by immunoSEQ multiplex PCR. The sample consists of roughly 700,000 clones, 70% to 90% of them appearing once. These data are also associated with another study on human thymus T cells.

Sequenced sample: thymocytes. The receptors were gathered from a boy under two years old with a congenital heart defect. Both conserved end residues are part of each CDR3. Each record gives: clone size, V gene, D gene, J gene, CDR3 DNA, CDR3 protein. The D gene is left open where the match is weak. Clone size appears in some rows only: once, few, many, or a class for an expanded clone.

clone_size: .
v_call: TRBV4-3
d_call: TRBD1
j_call: TRBJ2-3
cdr3_nt: TGCGCCAGCAGCCAAGATCGGACAGGGGATACGCAGTATTTT
cdr3_aa: CASSQDRTGDTQYF

clone_size: .
v_call: TRBV10-2
d_call: .
j_call: TRBJ2-3
cdr3_nt: TGCGCCAGCACGGGGAAGGGCTACACAGATACGCAGTATTTT
cdr3_aa: CASTGKGYTDTQYF

clone_size: .
v_call: TRBV15
d_call: TRBD2
j_call: TRBJ2-1
cdr3_nt: TGTGCCACCAGCAGACCCTCGGGACTAGCGGGCCTCAATGAGCAGTTCTTC
cdr3_aa: CATSRPSGLAGLNEQFF

clone_size: few
v_call: TRBV5-6
d_call: TRBD1
j_call: TRBJ2-7
cdr3_nt: TGTGCCAGCAGCGTGGGACAGGGGGCCTCCTACGAGCAGTACTTC
cdr3_aa: CASSVGQGASYEQYF

clone_size: .
v_call: TRBV7-9
d_call: .
j_call: TRBJ2-2
cdr3_nt: TGTGCCATCACGGGGGTCACCGGGGAGCTGTTTTTT
cdr3_aa: CAITGVTGELFF

clone_size: .
v_call: TRBV19
d_call: .
j_call: TRBJ1-5
cdr3_nt: TGTGCCAGTAGTGTCAGGGTAAGCAATCAGCCCCAGCATTTT
cdr3_aa: CASSVRVSNQPQHF

clone_size: .
v_call: TRBV19
d_call: .
j_call: TRBJ1-1
cdr3_nt: TGTGCCAGTATGTTTGGTGGTCCGAGCGCTGAAGCTTTCTTT
cdr3_aa: CASMFGGPSAEAFF

clone_size: .
v_call: TRBV6-5
d_call: .
j_call: TRBJ1-4
cdr3_nt: TGTGCCAGCAGTTACTCCGCCGGGGCTAATGAAAAACTGTTTTTT
cdr3_aa: CASSYSAGANEKLFF

clone_size: few
v_call: TRBV27
d_call: TRBD1
j_call: TRBJ2-1
cdr3_nt: TGTGCCAGCAGTTCCCAACCCGAGGAGACAGGGAACAATGAGCAGTTCTTC
cdr3_aa: CASSSQPEETGNNEQFF

clone_size: .
v_call: TRBV7-3
d_call: .
j_call: TRBJ1-5
cdr3_nt: TGTGCCAGCACCCTTAACAGGGTAGGTCAGCCCCAGCATTTT
cdr3_aa: CASTLNRVGQPQHF

clone_size: .
v_call: TRBV6-6
d_call: .
j_call: TRBJ1-5
cdr3_nt: TGTGCCAGCAGCCACAAGAGGGGGTGTCCCCAGCATTTT
cdr3_aa: CASSHKRGCPQHF

clone_size: .
v_call: TRBV4-1
d_call: .
j_call: TRBJ1-5
cdr3_nt: TGCGCCAGCAGCCAAGATTCCCGGCAGGCTAATCAGCCCCAGCATTTT
cdr3_aa: CASSQDSRQANQPQHF

clone_size: once
v_call: TRBV6-6
d_call: .
j_call: TRBJ1-3
cdr3_nt: TGTGCCAGCACCTACGAGGACTCTGGAAACACCATATATTTT
cdr3_aa: CASTYEDSGNTIYF

clone_size: few
v_call: TRBV23-1
d_call: TRBD1
j_call: TRBJ2-7
cdr3_nt: TGCGCCAGCAGTCGGGACAGGGGCTGCGAGCAGTACTTC
cdr3_aa: CASSRDRGCEQYF

clone_size: .
v_call: TRBV6-5
d_call: .
j_call: TRBJ2-5
cdr3_nt: TGTGCCAGCAGTGCCACTCGCTCTCAAGAGACCCAGTACTTC
cdr3_aa: CASSATRSQETQYF

clone_size: once
v_call: TRBV14
d_call: TRBD1
j_call: TRBJ2-7
cdr3_nt: TGTGCCAGCAGCCAAGATTCTGGTGAGACAGGGGCGGGCGAGCAGTACTTC
cdr3_aa: CASSQDSGETGAGEQYF

clone_size: .
v_call: TRBV5-1
d_call: TRBD1
j_call: TRBJ1-1
cdr3_nt: TGCGCCAGCAGCCGGGACAGGCACGAAGCTTTCTTT
cdr3_aa: CASSRDRHEAFF

clone_size: .
v_call: TRBV11-2
d_call: .
j_call: TRBJ1-1
cdr3_nt: TGTGCCAGCAGCTTCCCAGGCGAGAACACTGAAGCTTTCTTT
cdr3_aa: CASSFPGENTEAFF